Following are 13 T cell receptor beta chains from one sample sequenced in a study of metastatic and nonmetastatic thyroid tumors. Patients underwent thyroid surgery, and none had received any treatment before it. With MiXCR, TCRdb called clones anew from the PCR reads. The sample includes roughly 75,000 clones, roughly an eighth of them seen just once. Sequencing input: tumor tissue. These receptor sequences come from a female donor with papillary thyroid cancer or a benign thyroid nodule (not recorded which). Some clones in this sample may be carry-over from other donors' samples.

This clone was recorded many times. The chain has TRBV4-2 and TRBJ2-6; TRBD2 matches 8 bases. Germline V gene data show CDR1 as LGHNA and CDR2 as YNFKEQ. The CDR3 totals 18 residues. J lost 0 bases, V lost 1 base, and 5 bases had no gene match. This chain's CDR3 is CASSQGSGASSGANVLTF. The CDR3 DNA follows: TGTGCCAGCAGCCAAGGTAGCGGGGCCAGCTCTGGGGCCAACGTCCTGACTTTC.

The V and J genes are TRBV7-2 and TRBJ1-1; tentatively, D is TRBD1 (5 bases). V lost 4 bases and J 1 base, leaving 10 bases between the germline ends. The CDR3 loop spans 14 amino acids. Germline-derived CDR1 and CDR2 are SGHTA and FQGNSA. DNA of the CDR3: TGTGCCAGCAGCTCTCAGGGTGGGAACACTGAAGCTTTCTTT. Encoded protein: CASSSQGGNTEAFF.

Note on this clone: Possible read error: a much larger clone is one base away. J is TRBJ1-1 and V is TRBV11-2; no definite D call. This CDR3 is 16 amino acids long. Germline V lookup: CDR1 SGHAT, CDR2 FQNNGV. The V and J ends lost 5 bases and 1 base respectively, with 17 bases between them. In nucleotides, the CDR3 is TGTGCCAGCAGCGGGTATCCCGTTGCATGGAACACTGAAGCTTTCTTT. This sequence encodes CASSGYPVAWNTEAFF.

This clone was seen a handful of times. This sequence may be a read error, since a much larger clone differs from it by one base. The chain combines TRBV6-5 with TRBJ2-5; D is undetermined. CDR3 size: 15 residues. In germline, CDR1 is MNHEY, CDR2 SVGAGI. CDR3: CASSYTRSSQETKYF. The CDR3 DNA reads as TGTGCCAGCAGTTACACTCGTAGCAGCCAAGAGACCAAGTACTTC.

This clone was recorded a few times. A much larger clone sits a single nucleotide away, making a read error possible. The same CDR3 is also encoded by other DNA sequences in this sample. This rearrangement joins TRBV10-3 to TRBJ2-1; 7 bases match TRBD2. The length of the CDR3 is 20 residues. The V and J ends lost 4 bases and 3 bases, in that order; junction bases with no gene match: 21. CDR1 is ENHRY and CDR2 is SYGVKD in the germline V gene. CDR3 in amino acids: CAISGDGTSVTSTLYNEQFF. The CDR3 coding sequence is TGTGCCATCAGTGGGGACGGTACTAGCGTAACCTCTACCCTCTACAATGAGCAGTTCTTC.

This clone was observed at least ten times. J is TRBJ2-5 and V is TRBV6-4, with 8 bases that match TRBD1. This CDR3 comprises 16 residues. Germline CDR1 and CDR2: MRHNA and SNTAGT. Unmatched junction bases numbered 7, after V lost 2 bases and J lost 2 bases. The CDR3 DNA is TGTGCCAGCAGTGACACAGGGGACAGGCCTCAAGAGACCCAGTACTTC. It codes for CASSDTGDRPQETQYF.

The table lists this clone with many counts. A read error may account for a junction end that differs from germline. The chain has TRBV12-3 or TRBV12-4 and TRBJ1-2; D is undetermined. CDR3 length equals 13 residues. CDR3 residues: CASSLAQNYGYTF. For the CDR3, the DNA is TGTGCCAGCAGTCTAGCACAGAACTATGGCTACACCTTC.

Many counts were recorded for this clone. V usage is TRBV11-3 and J usage is TRBJ2-1; D is undetermined. Germline loops: CDR1 SGHNT, CDR2 YENEEA. The CDR3 covers 11 residues. V dropped 2 bases and J dropped 9 bases, with 5 bases sitting between them. CDR3 bases: TGTGCCAGCAGCTTACTGCGTGAGCAGTTCTTC. Translation: CASSLLREQFF.

The V call is TRBV7-9, the J call TRBJ2-7, with D unresolved. This CDR3 has 13 amino acids. Trimming took off 6 bases at V and 5 bases at J, with 14 bases between the two ends. Germline V gives CDR1 SEHNR, CDR2 FQNEAQ (reference sequence). In DNA, the CDR3 is TGTGCCAGCAGTCCTATCCTTTCCGACGAGCAGTACTTC. It specifies CASSPILSDEQYF. Using reference TRBV7-9 and TRBJ2-7 for the parts outside the CDR3, the full variable domain is DTGVSQNPRHKITKRGQNVTFRCDPISEHNRLYWYRQTLGQGPEFLTYFQNEAQLEKSRLLSDRFSAERPKGSFSTLEIQRTEQGDSAMYLCASSPILSDEQYFGPGTRLTVT.

At least ten counts were recorded for this clone. This chain uses TRBV12-3 or TRBV12-4 with TRBJ1-6, with D possibly matching TRBD1 (5 bases). V shed 6 bases and J shed 10 bases, with 19 bases lying between them. The CDR3 length is 15 residues. The CDR3 coding sequence is TGTGCCAGCAGCCCGGGGGGACGCATTGGATCACCCCTCCACTTT. This translates into CASSPGGRIGSPLHF.

This clone has ten or more counts. The chain has TRBV7-9 and TRBJ2-7; D call uncertain. Trimming stripped 0 bases from V and 7 bases from J, with 7 bases between. The CDR3 runs to 12 residues. From germline, CDR1 is SEHNR and CDR2 FQNEAQ (reference sequence). DNA for the CDR3: TGTGCCAGCAGCTTAGCCCTTGAGGAGCAGTACTTC. It codes for CASSLALEEQYF. Variable domain in full (rest from reference TRBV7-9 and TRBJ2-7): DTGVSQNPRHKITKRGQNVTFRCDPISEHNRLYWYRQTLGQGPEFLTYFQNEAQLEKSRLLSDRFSAERPKGSFSTLEIQRTEQGDSAMYLCASSLALEEQYFGPGTRLTVT.

Notes on this clone: A much larger clonotype is one base distant, so this may be a read error. The rearrangement uses TRBV19 and TRBJ2-1, with TRBD2 matching over 8 bases. The germline gives CDR1 LNHDA, CDR2 SQIVND (reference sequence). CDR3 length: 16 amino acids. V trimming: 6 bases; J trimming: 4 bases; junction bases outside the gene matches: 11. In DNA, the CDR3 is TGTGCCAGTAGATTAAGCGGGAGTGCAGGGTACAATGAGCAGTTCTTC. Its translation is CASRLSGSAGYNEQFF.

Remarks on this clone: A much larger clone sits a single nucleotide away, making a read error possible. V usage is TRBV5-1 and J usage is TRBJ2-5; D remains ambiguous. V dropped 1 base and J dropped 5 bases, with 9 bases sitting between them. The germline gives CDR1 SGHRS, CDR2 YFSETQ. This CDR3 has 13 amino acids. The CDR3: CASSLCVWETQYF. The CDR3 nucleotides read TGCGCCAGCAGCTTGTGCGTCTGGGAGACCCAGTACTTC.